The 18 T cell receptor beta chains below all came from one sample that was sequenced in a study of T cell responses to AZD1222 COVID-19 vaccine. Data came from immunoSEQ multiplex PCR; TCRdb stores just in-frame clones and leaves some out. In the table there are fewer than 150,000 clones, about 89% of which are singletons. Specimen: peripheral blood, collected on day 0 of AZD1222 vaccination. These receptors were taken from an adult in good health.

The chain is built from TRBV6-5 and TRBJ2-5; no clear D gene. CDR3 length: 13 residues. The germline CDR1 and CDR2 sequences are MNHEY and SVGAGI. Trimming left V 8 bases short and J 3 bases short, with 13 bases between. Written as DNA, the CDR3 is TGTGCCAGCGGAAGTCTAGGAAAAGAGACCCAGTACTTC. Its protein is CASGSLGKETQYF.

The gene calls are TRBV4-1 and TRBJ1-5; D ambiguous. Germline V CDR1 and CDR2: MGHRA, YSYEKL. The CDR3 consists of 14 residues. With 4 bases removed from V and 4 bases from J, the gap between germline ends came to 11 bases. Here the CDR3 DNA reads TGCGCCAGCAGCCTGGACCGAGTTAATCAGCCCCAGCATTTT. Residues: CASSLDRVNQPQHF.

CDR3 in DNA: TGTGCCAGCAGCTTAAACCGGGAGACCCAGTACTTC. Amino acid sequence: CASSLNRETQYF. The chain is built from TRBV12-3 or TRBV12-4 and TRBJ2-5; D not resolved. V gave up 6 bases and J gave up 5 bases, with 10 bases separating them. CDR3 length: 12 residues.

The CDR3 DNA reads as TGTGCCAGTAGTATAGATCTTTATTATTGGGCTAGCTCGGATGAGCAGTTCTTC. Protein sequence: CASSIDLYYWASSDEQFF. The chain joins TRBV19 to TRBJ2-1, with D possibly being TRBD2 (5 bases). CDR1 and CDR2 from the germline V gene are LNHDA and SQIVND (reference sequence). The CDR3 spans 18 residues. V was trimmed by 0 bases and J by 8 bases, leaving 23 bases between them.

This chain joins TRBV12-3 or TRBV12-4 and TRBJ1-2; the D gene is possibly TRBD1 (5 bases). V lost 1 base, J lost 12 bases, and 9 bases lay in between. CDR3 length: 11 amino acids. The DNA for the CDR3 is TGTGCCAGCAGTTTAGGACAGCTTAACACCTTC. Translated, it gives CASSLGQLNTF.

This chain connects TRBV6-5 to TRBJ1-2; D remains ambiguous. The CDR3 spans 11 residues. Trimming removed 5 bases at V and 1 base at J, with 2 bases between. Germline CDR1 reads MNHEY; CDR2 reads SVGAGI. The CDR3 is CASSLNYGYTF. The CDR3, as DNA: TGTGCCAGCAGTCTTAACTATGGCTACACCTTC.

V gene TRBV27 combines with J gene TRBJ2-7, with D possibly TRBD1 on 6 matching bases. The germline V gene encodes CDR1 MNHEY and CDR2 SMNVEV (reference sequence). V gave up 5 bases and J gave up 9 bases, with 17 bases separating them. CDR3 length: 13 amino acids. Here the CDR3 reads CASSPGTNLVQYF. The CDR3 DNA reads TGTGCCAGCAGTCCAGGGACAAATCTGGTGCAGTACTTC.

The chain couples TRBV6-2 or TRBV6-3 to TRBJ2-1, with 11 bases identical to TRBD2. This CDR3 has 18 amino acids. V lost 5 bases to trimming and J lost 0 bases; unmatched junction nucleotides: 9. CDR1 is MNHEY and CDR2 is SVGEGT in the germline V gene. CDR3 coding DNA: TGTGCCAGCAGTGGGCAAGAGCTAGCGGGAGGCTCCTACAATGAGCAGTTCTTC. Its translation is CASSGQELAGGSYNEQFF.

The chain is built from TRBV11-2 and TRBJ2-5, with D maybe TRBD2 (7 bases). The germline V gene has CDR1 SGHAT and CDR2 FQNNGV. V was trimmed by 4 bases and J by 4 bases, leaving 16 bases between them. The CDR3 covers 15 residues. CDR3 amino acids: CASSYRGAVGETQYF. CDR3 coding DNA: TGTGCCAGCAGCTACCGGGGGGCGGTAGGAGAGACCCAGTACTTC.

The chain uses TRBV11-1 and TRBJ1-1; perhaps TRBD1 as D (5 bases). With 1 base removed from V and 1 base from J, the gap between germline ends came to 7 bases. Germline V gene sequence: CDR1 SGHAT, CDR2 FQDESV (reference sequence). The length of the CDR3 is 14 residues. The CDR3 DNA follows: TGTGCCAGCAGCTTAGTTGGGGGGAACACTGAAGCTTTCTTT. Translation gives CASSLVGGNTEAFF.

The chain links TRBV19 to TRBJ2-5, with TRBD2 identical over 12 bases. CDR3 size: 17 residues. Germline-derived CDR1 and CDR2 are LNHDA and SQIVND (reference sequence). The J segment lost 6 bases and the V segment lost 7 bases, leaving 15 bases of the junction unmatched. In nucleotides, the CDR3 is TGTGCCAGTACCCCCGGGCTAGCGGGGGGGCGTTCGCAGACCCAGTACTTC. Residues: CASTPGLAGGRSQTQYF.

The chain combines TRBV6-2 or TRBV6-3 with TRBJ1-2; no definite D call. The CDR3 runs to 13 residues. Trimming left V 2 bases short and J 6 bases short, with 10 bases between. Germline V gene data show CDR1 as MNHEY and CDR2 as SVGEGT. The CDR3 sequence is CASSYETRNGYTF. The CDR3 region has the DNA TGTGCCAGCAGTTACGAGACAAGGAATGGCTACACCTTC.

The V call is TRBV13, the J call TRBJ2-7, with D possibly called TRBD1 or TRBD2 (6 bases each). V lost 6 bases and J lost 7, with 19 bases in between. This CDR3 has 14 amino acids. The germline CDR1 and CDR2 sequences are PRHDT and FYEKMQ (reference sequence). The CDR3 DNA reads as TGTGCCAGCAGTCAAAGGGGGGAGATTGAGGAGCAGTACTTC. Translation: CASSQRGEIEEQYF.

The chain recombines TRBV14 with TRBJ2-7; D not resolved. This CDR3 has 14 amino acids. Germline lookup yields CDR1 SGHDN and CDR2 FVKESK. The germline V and J ends were trimmed by 5 bases and 1 base, with 12 bases remaining between them. The CDR3 spells CASSTRTESYEQYF. The CDR3 nucleotides are TGTGCCAGCAGCACCAGGACGGAATCCTACGAGCAGTACTTC. The whole variable domain, filled in from reference TRBV14 and TRBJ2-7, reads EAGVTQFPSHSVIEKGQTVTLRCDPISGHDNLYWYRRVMGKEIKFLLHFVKESKQDESGMPNNRFLAERTGGTYSTLKVQPAELEDSGVYFCASSTRTESYEQYFGPGTRLTVT.

This clone has a single count. One end of the junction fails to match germline, which may point to a read error. The chain employs TRBV7-7 and TRBJ2-2; no clear D gene. This CDR3 is built from 13 residues. CDR1 and CDR2 (germline): SSHAT, FNYEAQ (reference sequence). As DNA, the CDR3 is TGTGCTAGCAGCCCGGTGGGTACCGGGGAGCTGTTTTTT. As protein: CASSPVGTGELFF.

The V and J genes are TRBV6-1 and TRBJ2-7; D not certain. CDR3 length: 13 amino acids. Trimming cost V 1 base and J 6 bases, with 10 bases left between them. Germline loops: CDR1 MNHNS, CDR2 SASEGT. CDR3: CASSEEAPVEQYF. CDR3 sequence (DNA): TGTGCCAGCAGTGAAGAGGCGCCGGTCGAGCAGTACTTC.

This clone was observed a few times. The rearrangement links TRBV12-5 to TRBJ1-4, with D uncertain. V was shortened by 0 bases and J by 0 bases, with 11 bases between the two germline ends. There are 17 residues in the CDR3. The germline gives CDR1 LGHNT, CDR2 FRNRAP. This CDR3 reads CASGLVPPPATNEKLFF. Here the CDR3 DNA reads TGTGCTAGTGGTTTGGTTCCTCCGCCAGCAACTAATGAAAAACTGTTTTTT. Based on the CDR3 plus reference TRBV12-5 and TRBJ1-4, the full variable domain is DARVTQTPRHKVTEMGQEVTMRCQPILGHNTVFWYRQTMMQGLELLAYFRNRAPLDDSGMPKDRFSAEMPDATLATLKIQPSEPRDSAVYFCASGLVPPPATNEKLFFGSGTQLSVL.

The chain uses TRBV12-3 or TRBV12-4 and TRBJ1-1; D is ambiguous. This CDR3 spans 11 amino acids. V dropped 6 bases and J dropped 11 bases, with 13 bases sitting between them. As DNA, the CDR3 is TGTGCCAGCAGACAACACGAGGAGGCTTTCTTT. This gives the protein CASRQHEEAFF.